The 17 T cell receptor beta chains below come from one sample, sequenced in a study of T-cell reconstitution after alpha-beta-depleted transplantation in children. The library targeted TCRbeta and was prepared with unique molecular identifiers. TCRdb itself ran the PCR reads through MiXCR, one entry per CDR3 protein. The profile shows about 830,000 distinct CDR3 sequences, about 16% of them singletons. Sample: PBMCs, mostly from graft donor cells, taken 360 days after TCRalphabeta/CD19-depleted stem cell transplant. These receptors were obtained from a male patient younger than 18 who had a stem cell transplant for acute lymphoblastic leukemia, so the T cells may come from the graft donor.

This clonotype was seen ten or more times. The V and J genes are TRBV5-6 and TRBJ1-2; D uncertain. Trimming stripped 2 bases from V and 2 bases from J, with 4 bases between. The CDR3 contains 12 residues. Germline V CDR1 and CDR2: SGHDT, YYEEEE. For the CDR3, the DNA is TGTGCCAGCAGCTTTCCCAACTATGGCTACACCTTC. Residues: CASSFPNYGYTF.

This clonotype was observed a handful of times. This chain connects TRBV19 to TRBJ2-3; 12 nucleotides match TRBD2. This CDR3 has 14 residues. J was trimmed by 3 bases and V by 7 bases; bases with no gene match: 2. CDR1 LNHDA and CDR2 SQIVND come from the germline V gene (reference sequence). This CDR3 is CASTLAGGTDTQYF. CDR3 sequence (DNA): TGTGCCAGTACTCTAGCGGGAGGGACAGATACGCAGTATTTT.

The sample holds many counts of this clonotype. As DNA, the CDR3 is TGTGCCAGCAGCGGCAGACAGGGGTGGAACACCATATATTTT. Amino acid sequence: CASSGRQGWNTIYF. The rearrangement joins TRBV7-2 to TRBJ1-3; TRBD1 agrees at 8 bases. The CDR3 consists of 14 residues. Germline lookup yields CDR1 SGHTA and CDR2 FQGNSA. Trimming cost V 5 bases and J 7 bases; bases outside gene matches: 7. Drawing the rest from reference TRBV7-2 and TRBJ1-3, the complete variable domain is GAGVSQSPSNKVTEKGKDVELRCDPISGHTALYWYRQSLGQGLEFLIYFQGNSAPDKSGLPSDRFSAERTGGSVSTLTIQRTQQEDSAVYLCASSGRQGWNTIYFGEGSWLTVV.

The chain uses TRBV6-1 and TRBJ1-1, with 7 bases lining up with TRBD1. V shed 5 bases and J 1 base; nucleotides not matched to a gene: 16. The germline V gene encodes CDR1 MNHNS and CDR2 SASEGT. The CDR3 is made up of 18 amino acids. The chain's CDR3 is CASSPTGVRNLRNTEAFF. CDR3 DNA sequence: TGTGCCAGCAGTCCCACAGGGGTTCGAAACTTAAGGAACACTGAAGCTTTCTTT.

In its sample, this clonotype was seen a few times. This sequence joins TRBV18 and TRBJ2-1; 8 bases fit TRBD2. CDR1 and CDR2 from the germline V gene are KGHSH and LQKENI. This CDR3 has 17 residues. Trimming cost V 2 bases and J 0 bases; bases outside gene matches: 6. CDR3: CASSPVGLAGSYNEQFF. The DNA for the CDR3 is TGTGCCAGCTCACCAGTCGGACTAGCAGGCTCCTACAATGAGCAGTTCTTC.

The sample holds many counts of this clonotype. The gene calls are TRBV29-1 and TRBJ2-7; 8 bases are shared with TRBD2. Per the germline V gene, CDR1 is SQVTM and CDR2 is ANQGSEA. This CDR3 is built from 14 residues. V was clipped by 5 bases and J by 2 bases; unmatched bases: 8. CDR3 in amino acids: CSVCPGGPPYEQYF. The CDR3 region has the DNA TGCAGCGTTTGCCCGGGAGGGCCCCCCTACGAGCAGTACTTC.

In its sample, this clonotype was seen once. V is TRBV5-1 and J is TRBJ2-5; TRBD1 might be the D (6 bases). Germline loops: CDR1 SGHRS, CDR2 YFSETQ. The CDR3 is 15 residues long. V lost 5 bases to trimming and J lost 2 bases, with 16 bases between them. The CDR3 is CASRGAPRRQETQYF. The CDR3 DNA reads TGCGCCAGCAGGGGGGCCCCCCGACGTCAAGAGACCCAGTACTTC. The variable domain in full, with the rest retrieved from reference TRBV5-1 and TRBJ2-5, is KAGVTQTPRYLIKTRGQQVTLSCSPISGHRSVSWYQQTPGQGLQFLFEYFSETQRNKGNFPGRFSGRQFSNSRSEMNVSTLELGDSALYLCASRGAPRRQETQYFGPGTRLLVL.

This rearrangement joins TRBV5-5 to TRBJ2-3; 9 bases map to TRBD2. Trimming at V came to 3 bases and at J to 2 bases, leaving 7 bases not matched to a gene. Germline loops: CDR1 SGHKS, CDR2 YYEKEE (reference sequence). CDR3 size: 16 residues. In DNA form, the CDR3 reads TGTGCCAGCAGCTCGAGCGGGAGGACCCCCACAGATACGCAGTATTTT. Amino acids: CASSSSGRTPTDTQYF. Looking up the rest from reference TRBV5-5 and TRBJ2-3 gives the full variable domain: DAGVTQSPTHLIKTRGQQVTLRCSPISGHKSVSWYQQVLGQGPQFIFQYYEKEERGRGNFPDRFSARQFPNYSSELNVNALLLGDSALYLCASSSSGRTPTDTQYFGPGTRLTVL.

This clonotype was seen at least ten times. The rearrangement joins TRBV5-1 to TRBJ2-6; D is possibly TRBD1 (6 bases). The V end was cut by 4 bases, the J end by 4 bases, with 15 bases between. Germline V CDR1 and CDR2: SGHRS, YFSETQ. This CDR3 has 16 residues. The CDR3 region has the DNA TGCGCCAGCAGCGGAAATACAGGGTTCGGGGCCAACGTCCTGACTTTC. It codes for CASSGNTGFGANVLTF.

This chain connects TRBV2 to TRBJ1-1; unclear D gene. The CDR3 consists of 13 residues. V shed 7 bases and J shed 1 base, with 10 bases lying between them. Germline CDR1 is SNHLY and CDR2 is FYNNEI. The CDR3 region is CASKRGENTEAFF. CDR3 in DNA: TGTGCCAGCAAACGCGGGGAGAACACTGAAGCTTTCTTT.

This clonotype showed up many times. The CDR3 DNA is TGTGCCAGCAGTTTTACAGCTAACTATGGCTACACCTTC. It codes for CASSFTANYGYTF. The chain joins TRBV12-3 or TRBV12-4 to TRBJ1-2; D is unresolved. This CDR3 region has 13 residues. The V end was cut by 3 bases, the J end by 0 bases, with 5 bases between.

The chain uses TRBV19 and TRBJ2-3, with 8 bases fitting TRBD1. The V segment lost 3 bases and the J segment 7 bases; nucleotides outside the gene matches: 12. The CDR3 consists of 16 residues. Germline V gene lookup returns CDR1 LNHDA and CDR2 SQIVND (reference sequence). CDR3 protein: CASSIGTGGGRNTQYF. CDR3 nucleotides: TGTGCCAGTAGTATCGGGACAGGAGGAGGGAGAAATACGCAGTATTTT. Variable domain in full (rest from reference TRBV19 and TRBJ2-3): DGGITQSPKYLFRKEGQNVTLSCEQNLNHDAMYWYRQDPGQGLRLIYYSQIVNDFQKGDIAEGYSVSREKKESFPLTVTSAQKNPTAFYLCASSIGTGGGRNTQYFGPGTRLTVL.

The chain carries TRBV19 and TRBJ2-7, with D tentatively TRBD2 (5 bases). The CDR3 contains 15 residues. Germline V lookup: CDR1 LNHDA, CDR2 SQIVND (reference sequence). Trimming cost V 3 bases and J 2 bases, with 14 bases left between them. The CDR3: CASSIVGVRAYEQYF. The DNA for the CDR3 is TGTGCCAGTAGTATCGTGGGAGTAAGGGCCTACGAGCAGTACTTC.

This clonotype showed up many times. The chain employs TRBV12-3 or TRBV12-4 and TRBJ1-1; D remains ambiguous. V dropped 3 bases and J dropped 6 bases, with 11 bases sitting between them. This CDR3 region has 13 residues. The CDR3 protein is CASSFGSIAEAFF. DNA of the CDR3: TGTGCCAGCAGTTTTGGAAGCATCGCTGAAGCTTTCTTT.

Only a few counts were recorded for this clonotype. This chain links TRBV27 with TRBJ2-7, with D perhaps TRBD2 (6 bases). From germline, CDR1 is MNHEY and CDR2 SMNVEV (reference sequence). V lost 5 bases to trimming and J lost 3 bases, with 14 bases between them. The CDR3 has 14 amino acids. This chain's CDR3 is CASSPGGLRYEQYF. The CDR3 DNA reads as TGTGCCAGCAGTCCCGGGGGACTCCGCTACGAGCAGTACTTC.

This clonotype was seen more than once but under ten times. The chain combines TRBV12-3 or TRBV12-4 with TRBJ2-3; no definite D call. The V end was cut by 6 bases, the J end by 2 bases, with 21 bases between. The CDR3 extends over 17 amino acids. Here the CDR3 DNA reads TGTGCCAGCAGCCCCCCTTCGGACGCGGCACACACAGATACGCAGTATTTT. It is translated as CASSPPSDAAHTDTQYF.

This clonotype showed up just a few times. The rearrangement links TRBV5-1 to TRBJ2-1; 8 positions match TRBD2. In germline, CDR1 is SGHRS, CDR2 YFSETQ. V dropped 5 bases and J dropped 5; count of bases not matched to a gene: 9. The CDR3 is 15 amino acids. The CDR3: CASRPSGHDNNEQFF. For the CDR3, the DNA is TGCGCCAGCAGACCTAGCGGGCATGACAACAATGAGCAGTTCTTC.